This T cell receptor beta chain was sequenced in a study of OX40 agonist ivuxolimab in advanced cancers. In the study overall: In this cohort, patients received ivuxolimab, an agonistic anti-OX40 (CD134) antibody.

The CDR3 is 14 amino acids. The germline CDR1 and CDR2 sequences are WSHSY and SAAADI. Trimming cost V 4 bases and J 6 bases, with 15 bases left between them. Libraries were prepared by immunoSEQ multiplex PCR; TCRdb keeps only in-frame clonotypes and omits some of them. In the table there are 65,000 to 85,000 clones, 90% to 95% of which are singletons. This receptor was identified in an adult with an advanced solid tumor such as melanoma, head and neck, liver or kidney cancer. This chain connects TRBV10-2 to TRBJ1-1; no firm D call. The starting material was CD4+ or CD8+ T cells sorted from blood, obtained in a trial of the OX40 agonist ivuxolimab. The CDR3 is CASSVGFGVAEAFF. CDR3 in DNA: TGCGCCAGCAGTGTGGGGTTCGGGGTCGCTGAAGCTTTCTTT.